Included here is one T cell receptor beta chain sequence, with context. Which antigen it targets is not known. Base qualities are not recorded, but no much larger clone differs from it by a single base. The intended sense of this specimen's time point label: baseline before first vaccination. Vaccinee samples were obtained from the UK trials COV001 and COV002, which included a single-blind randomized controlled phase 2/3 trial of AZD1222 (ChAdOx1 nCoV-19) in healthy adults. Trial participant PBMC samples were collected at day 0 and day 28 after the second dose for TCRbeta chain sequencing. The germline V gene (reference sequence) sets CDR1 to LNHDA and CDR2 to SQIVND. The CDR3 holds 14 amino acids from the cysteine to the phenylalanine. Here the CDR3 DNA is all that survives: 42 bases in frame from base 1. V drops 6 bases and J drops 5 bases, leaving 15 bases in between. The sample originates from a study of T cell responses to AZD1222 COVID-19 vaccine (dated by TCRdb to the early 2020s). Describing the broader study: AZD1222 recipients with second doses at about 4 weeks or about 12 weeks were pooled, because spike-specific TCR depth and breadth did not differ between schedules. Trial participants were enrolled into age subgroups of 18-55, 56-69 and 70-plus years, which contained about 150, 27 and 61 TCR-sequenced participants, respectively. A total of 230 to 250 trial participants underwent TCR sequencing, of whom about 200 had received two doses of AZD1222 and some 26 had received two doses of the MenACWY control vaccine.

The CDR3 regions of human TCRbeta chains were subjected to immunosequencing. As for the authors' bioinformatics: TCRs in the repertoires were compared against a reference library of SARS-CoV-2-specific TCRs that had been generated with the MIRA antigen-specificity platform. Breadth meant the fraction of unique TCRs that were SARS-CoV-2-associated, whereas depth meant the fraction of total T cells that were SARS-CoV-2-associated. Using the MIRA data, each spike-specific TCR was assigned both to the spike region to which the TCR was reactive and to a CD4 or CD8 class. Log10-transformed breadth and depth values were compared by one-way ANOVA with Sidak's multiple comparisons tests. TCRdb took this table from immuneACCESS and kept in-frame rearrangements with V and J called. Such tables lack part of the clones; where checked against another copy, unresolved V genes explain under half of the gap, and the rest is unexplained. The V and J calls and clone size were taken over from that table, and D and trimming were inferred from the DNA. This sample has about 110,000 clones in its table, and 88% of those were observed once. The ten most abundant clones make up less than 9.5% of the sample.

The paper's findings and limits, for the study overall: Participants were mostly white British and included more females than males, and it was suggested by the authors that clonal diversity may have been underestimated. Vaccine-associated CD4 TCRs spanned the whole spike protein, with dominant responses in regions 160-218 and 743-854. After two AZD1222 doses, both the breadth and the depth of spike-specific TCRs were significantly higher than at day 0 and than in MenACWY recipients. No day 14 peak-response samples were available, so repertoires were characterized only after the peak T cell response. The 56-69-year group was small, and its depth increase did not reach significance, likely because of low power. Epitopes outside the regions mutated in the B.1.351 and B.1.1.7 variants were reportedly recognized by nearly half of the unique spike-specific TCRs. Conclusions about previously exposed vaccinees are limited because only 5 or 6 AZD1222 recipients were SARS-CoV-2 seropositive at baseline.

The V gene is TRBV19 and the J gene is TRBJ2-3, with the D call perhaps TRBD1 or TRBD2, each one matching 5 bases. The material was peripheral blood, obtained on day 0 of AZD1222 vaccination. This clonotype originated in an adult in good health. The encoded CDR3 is CASRGEIPGDTQYF. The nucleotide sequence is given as TGTGCCAGTAGGGGGGAGATACCCGGAGATACGCAGTATTTT.